This T cell receptor (beta chain) stems from a study of cytomegalovirus exposure and HLA in healthy donors. General study findings and limits: Among TCR beta chains, those listed as cytomegalovirus-associated numbered over 150. There were some public TCRs occurring in many donors, but most TCR sequences were rare.

Turning to this clone: No antigen is known for it.

PCR involved 60 Vbeta and 13 Jbeta primers. The data were produced by immunoSEQ multiplex PCR, yet TCRdb's version contains in-frame clones alone and is incomplete. The sample shows about 100,000 clones, 75% to 85% of them seen only once. V was trimmed by 4 bases and J by 0 bases, leaving 10 bases between them. Germline CDR1 and CDR2: SGHVS and FNYEAQ. This CDR3 has 14 residues. The sample consisted of PBMCs. This sequence joins TRBV7-6 and TRBJ2-7; tentative D call: TRBD1 (6 bases). This receptor was obtained from a woman aged 18 to 35 in good health and CMV-seronegative. DNA of the CDR3: TGTGCCAGCAGCTCCGGACAGAACTCCTACGAGCAGTACTTC. The encoded protein is CASSSGQNSYEQYF.